These 24 T cell receptor beta chains were sequenced from one sample in a study of type 1 and type 2 diabetes patients. Genomic DNA was the PCR template. Amplification of the beta chain CDR3 used 30 forward and 13 reverse multiplex primers. TCRdb recomputed calls from the multiplex PCR reads with MiXCR, one row per CDR3 protein. This table has fewer than 350,000 distinct CDR3 sequences, around 50% appearing once. Sequenced input: peripheral blood mononuclear cells (PBMCs). The source of these receptors is a young man with type 2 diabetes.

This clonotype has just a few counts. V is TRBV29-1 and J is TRBJ2-3; a weak D match, TRBD2 (5 bases). Trimming pared 0 bases from V and 1 base from J, leaving 11 bases between. Per germline, CDR1 SQVTM and CDR2 ANQGSEA. This CDR3 is 15 amino acids long. CDR3 DNA sequence: TGCAGCGTTGAAGAAAGAGCGGTGGGCACAGATACGCAGTATTTT. It is translated as CSVEERAVGTDTQYF.

This clonotype has only a few counts. The rearrangement uses TRBV12-3 or TRBV12-4 and TRBJ1-2; 7 bases agree with TRBD1. The ends lost 5 bases at V and 3 bases at J; junction bases unmatched: 12. The CDR3 spans 16 residues. The CDR3 here is CASSPLGGTAYYGYTF. DNA of the CDR3: TGTGCCAGCAGTCCGCTTGGTGGGACAGCCTACTATGGCTACACCTTC.

The chain carries TRBV6-5 and TRBJ2-7; 7 nucleotides align to TRBD1. Trimming removed 6 bases from V and 0 bases from J; junction bases left unmatched: 8. Germline CDR1 and CDR2: MNHEY and SVGAGI. The CDR3 spans 15 residues. CDR3 nucleotide sequence: TGTGCCAGCAGACCCAGGGGGAGCCTCTCCTACGAGCAGTACTTC. It codes for CASRPRGSLSYEQYF.

The table lists this clonotype with a few counts. V usage is TRBV19 and J usage is TRBJ2-7; perhaps D is TRBD1 or TRBD2 (5 bases each). V lost 7 bases and J 7 bases, leaving 14 bases between the germline ends. The CDR3 runs to 12 residues. Germline lookup yields CDR1 LNHDA and CDR2 SQIVND (reference sequence). The CDR3 DNA reads TGTGCCAGTAAGCAGGGTACGGGGGAGCAGTACTTC. Its protein is CASKQGTGEQYF.

V is TRBV19 and J is TRBJ1-5, with 7 bases aligning to TRBD1. The V gene's germline CDR1 is LNHDA and CDR2 SQIVND (reference sequence). J lost 3 bases, V lost 9 bases, and 2 bases had no gene match. The CDR3 runs 12 residues. The CDR3 nucleotides are TGTGCCAGCACAGGGGTCAATCAGCCCCAGCATTTT. It translates to CASTGVNQPQHF. The whole variable domain, remainder taken from reference TRBV19 and TRBJ1-5, is DGGITQSPKYLFRKEGQNVTLSCEQNLNHDAMYWYRQDPGQGLRLIYYSQIVNDFQKGDIAEGYSVSREKKESFPLTVTSAQKNPTAFYLCASTGVNQPQHFGDGTRLSIL.

This clonotype has a handful of counts. The chain recombines TRBV7-8 with TRBJ2-2; D may correspond to TRBD1 or TRBD2 (5 bases each). The V end lost 1 base, the J end lost 9 bases, and 15 bases lay between the germline ends. Germline lookup yields CDR1 SGHVS and CDR2 FQNEAQ. The CDR3 is 15 amino acids. The CDR3 region is CASSLEGSAGRELFF. CDR3 nucleotides: TGTGCCAGCAGCTTAGAGGGGTCGGCGGGTAGGGAGCTGTTTTTT.

This chain links TRBV25-1 with TRBJ2-3; D is unclear. Trimming stripped 3 bases from V and 2 bases from J, with 9 bases between. Germline V gene sequence: CDR1 MGHDK, CDR2 SYGVNS. The CDR3 contains 14 residues. Written as DNA, the CDR3 is TGTGCCAGCAGTGAGTCAGACATCACAGATACGCAGTATTTT. Protein sequence: CASSESDITDTQYF.

This clonotype has only a few counts. This chain uses TRBV5-1 with TRBJ1-4, with a tentative D call TRBD1 (6 bases). The germline V gene encodes CDR1 SGHRS and CDR2 YFSETQ. CDR3 length: 14 residues. The ends were cut back, 0 bases at V and 6 bases at J, with 9 bases in the middle. CDR3 DNA: TGCGCCAGCAGCTTGGAAAGGGGGGATGAAAAACTGTTTTTT. Residues: CASSLERGDEKLFF.

This clonotype turned up a few times. The rearrangement joins TRBV20-1 to TRBJ2-7, with D tentatively TRBD2 (6 bases). Germline V gene sequence: CDR1 DFQATT, CDR2 SNEGSKA (reference sequence). The length of the CDR3 is 13 residues. V was clipped by 3 bases and J by 3 bases, with 12 bases between them. CDR3 in amino acids: CSARTGDHYEQYF. As DNA, the CDR3 is TGCAGTGCTAGGACGGGGGACCACTACGAGCAGTACTTC.

This clonotype has a count of ten or more. The chain employs TRBV2 and TRBJ2-2; the D is unclear. Trimming removed 4 bases at V and 4 bases at J, with 10 bases between. CDR1 and CDR2 from the germline V gene are SNHLY and FYNNEI. This CDR3 has 14 amino acids. The CDR3 bases are TGTGCCAGCAGTGTTACTTATGTCACCGGGGAGCTGTTTTTT. This sequence encodes CASSVTYVTGELFF.

This clonotype was recorded a few times. The gene calls are TRBV7-8 and TRBJ2-1; 9 nucleotides agree with TRBD1. Per the germline V gene, CDR1 is SGHVS and CDR2 is FQNEAQ. V dropped 5 bases and J dropped 9; count of bases not matched to a gene: 8. The CDR3 length is 14 residues. The CDR3 sequence: CASSPGQGRGEQFF. CDR3 nucleotides: TGTGCCAGCAGCCCAGGACAGGGGAGGGGTGAGCAGTTCTTC.

This clonotype has more than one count but fewer than ten. V and J are TRBV14 and TRBJ1-2; weak D call: TRBD1 (6 bases). This CDR3 region has 13 residues. V lost 4 bases and J 5 bases, leaving 11 bases between the germline ends. CDR1 is SGHDN and CDR2 is FVKESK in the germline V gene. Here the CDR3 DNA reads TGTGCCAGCAGCCCTAAGACAGGATATGGCTACACCTTC. This encodes CASSPKTGYGYTF.

The chain combines TRBV4-1 with TRBJ2-7; TRBD2 matches 7 bases. Losses at the gene ends were 0 bases for V and 7 bases for J; bases not matched to a gene: 3. Germline V CDR1 and CDR2: MGHRA, YSYEKL. This CDR3 spans 13 amino acids. For the CDR3, the DNA is TGCGCCAGCAGCCAAGATTCTAGCGGAGAGCAGTACTTC. As protein: CASSQDSSGEQYF.

This clonotype was observed a few times. J is TRBJ2-7 and V is TRBV5-6; 7 nucleotides line up with TRBD1. Per germline, CDR1 SGHDT and CDR2 YYEEEE. This CDR3 has 13 residues. V lost 4 bases and J lost 6; bases outside the gene matches: 7. The CDR3 sequence is CASSLTGPSEQYF. The CDR3 DNA reads TGTGCCAGCAGCCTGACAGGGCCGAGCGAGCAGTACTTC.

The CDR3 DNA follows: TGTGCCAGCAGCCGAGAGAGGGCCCCCCTTTACGAGCAGTACTTC. It is translated as CASSRERAPLYEQYF. The chain combines TRBV4-2 with TRBJ2-7; a weak D match, TRBD2 (5 bases). This CDR3 contains 15 residues. CDR1 and CDR2 (germline): LGHNA, YNFKEQ. Trimming cost V 4 bases and J 4 bases, with 17 bases left between them.

The V gene is TRBV24-1, the J gene TRBJ2-2; 8 bases line up with TRBD2. This CDR3 is 16 amino acids long. With 4 bases clipped from V and 7 bases from J, the junction kept 10 bases outside the gene matches. CDR1 is KGHDR, CDR2 SFDVKD, per germline. CDR3: CATSDPTGRGGGELFF. The CDR3 coding sequence is TGTGCCACCAGTGACCCCACGGGACGGGGGGGCGGGGAGCTGTTTTTT.

This chain joins TRBV28 and TRBJ2-7, with D possibly TRBD1 on 6 matching bases. The germline V and J ends were trimmed by 6 bases and 6 bases, with 21 bases remaining between them. Germline values: CDR1 MDHEN, CDR2 SYDVKM. This CDR3 has 15 amino acids. The CDR3, as DNA: TGTGCCAGCAGGAAACCATCCCGGCAGGGGTCCGAGCAGTACTTC. Protein: CASRKPSRQGSEQYF.

This clonotype was counted a single time. The chain employs TRBV14 and TRBJ1-5; D gene ambiguous. This CDR3 is 16 amino acids long. Trimming pared 1 base from V and 0 bases from J, leaving 10 bases between. Germline CDR1 and CDR2: SGHDN and FVKESK. This CDR3 reads CASSQAGFYSNQPQHF. The CDR3 DNA is TGTGCCAGCAGCCAAGCGGGGTTCTATAGCAATCAGCCCCAGCATTTT.

This clonotype showed up just a few times. The J gene is TRBJ2-7, the V gene TRBV14, with D tentatively TRBD2 (5 bases). V dropped 2 bases and J dropped 12 bases, with 17 bases sitting between them. CDR1 is SGHDN, CDR2 FVKESK, per germline. CDR3 length: 13 amino acids. The CDR3 DNA reads TGTGCCAGCAGCCAAAATAGACTAACACCCCCGTACTTC. This sequence encodes CASSQNRLTPPYF. Full variable domain (outside the CDR3, taken from reference TRBV14 and TRBJ2-7): EAGVTQFPSHSVIEKGQTVTLRCDPISGHDNLYWYRRVMGKEIKFLLHFVKESKQDESGMPNNRFLAERTGGTYSTLKVQPAELEDSGVYFCASSQNRLTPPYFGPGTRLTVT.

This clonotype was recorded many times. The chain is built from TRBV14 and TRBJ2-7; D possibly matches TRBD1 or TRBD2 (5 bases each). CDR1 SGHDN and CDR2 FVKESK come from the germline V gene. The CDR3 is 13 residues long. V was cut by 4 bases and J by 0 bases, with 7 bases left in between. CDR3 loop: CASSPGTSYEQYF. CDR3 nucleotides: TGTGCCAGCAGCCCCGGGACCTCCTACGAGCAGTACTTC. Variable domain in full (rest from reference TRBV14 and TRBJ2-7): EAGVTQFPSHSVIEKGQTVTLRCDPISGHDNLYWYRRVMGKEIKFLLHFVKESKQDESGMPNNRFLAERTGGTYSTLKVQPAELEDSGVYFCASSPGTSYEQYFGPGTRLTVT.

The chain is built from TRBV7-2 and TRBJ1-2; 8 bases are a match to TRBD1. Losses at the gene ends were 2 bases for V and 12 bases for J; bases not matched to a gene: 8. Germline-derived CDR1 and CDR2 are SGHTA and FQGNSA. This CDR3 region has 13 residues. Here the CDR3 reads CASSLSGQGQDTF. CDR3 DNA: TGTGCCAGCAGCTTAAGCGGACAGGGTCAGGACACCTTC.

The CDR3 DNA reads as TGTGCCAGCAGTTTTTTGAGGGAGCAGTACTTC. It encodes CASSFLREQYF. The chain has TRBV28 and TRBJ2-7; D unresolved. Deletions cut 3 bases from V and 7 bases from J, with 7 bases between. CDR1 and CDR2 from the germline V gene are MDHEN and SYDVKM. The CDR3 has 11 amino acids.

The gene calls are TRBV6-1 and TRBJ2-5; 8 bases line up with TRBD1. The germline gives CDR1 MNHNS, CDR2 SASEGT. The CDR3 length is 13 residues. The V segment lost 3 bases and the J segment 4 bases; nucleotides outside the gene matches: 1. The CDR3 here is CASSEGQVETQYF. In nucleotides, the CDR3 is TGTGCCAGCAGTGAGGGACAGGTAGAGACCCAGTACTTC.

This clonotype is a singleton in its sample. The V gene is TRBV7-2, the J gene TRBJ1-3; possibly TRBD1 for D (5 bases). The V gene lost 1 base and the J gene lost 3 bases, with 13 bases spanning the gap. This CDR3 is built from 16 residues. In germline, CDR1 is SGHTA, CDR2 FQGNSA. The CDR3 here is CASSLDVGRGGNTIYF. The CDR3 coding sequence is TGTGCCAGCAGCTTAGATGTGGGGCGTGGTGGAAACACCATATATTTT. Together with reference TRBV7-2 and TRBJ1-3, the CDR3 gives the full variable domain: GAGVSQSPSNKVTEKGKDVELRCDPISGHTALYWYRQSLGQGLEFLIYFQGNSAPDKSGLPSDRFSAERTGGSVSTLTIQRTQQEDSAVYLCASSLDVGRGGNTIYFGEGSWLTVV.